Following are 9 T cell receptor beta chains from one sample sequenced in a study of Graves' ophthalmopathy and Graves' hyperthyroidism (dated by TCRdb to between 2018 and 2020). Sequencing used an Illumina HiSeq 2000. TCR beta CDR3 regions were amplified from RNA transcripts for repertoire sequencing. The first round was an RT-PCR using HTBI primers with the Qiagen OneStep RT-PCR kit, and this first round was followed by a second-round multiplex PCR, then size selection and purification. TCRdb cleaned the public reads at Q25 with fastp, built clones with MiXCR and kept in-frame beta chains. Rows with a matching CDR3 protein are joined into one entry that keeps the most common DNA and genes. Counted in this sample were 170,000 or so distinct CDR3 sequences; just under 40% of them appeared once. The ten largest clonotypes hold roughly 9% of the sample. Sequencing used peripheral blood. Every receptor here comes from a man aged 30 to 39 with Graves' ophthalmopathy. Donor details come from another sample of the same person, matched by shared clones.

This clonotype was seen ten or more times. This chain joins TRBV7-8 and TRBJ2-7; D gene uncertain. The length of the CDR3 is 15 residues. Looked up from germline, CDR1 is SGHVS and CDR2 is FQNEAQ. V gave up 1 base and J gave up 3 bases, with 13 bases separating them. The CDR3 here is CASSLGLGQIYEQYF. The CDR3, as DNA: TGTGCCAGCAGCTTAGGCCTCGGGCAAATCTACGAGCAGTACTTC.

V usage is TRBV6-2 or TRBV6-3 and J usage is TRBJ1-1; 9 positions agree with TRBD1. The CDR3 is 15 residues long. Trimming at V came to 5 bases and at J to 0 bases, leaving 4 bases not matched to a gene. Germline V gene data show CDR1 as MNHEY and CDR2 as SVGEGT. CDR3 region: CASSRGQGMNTEAFF. In nucleotides, the CDR3 is TGTGCCAGCAGTAGAGGACAGGGGATGAACACTGAAGCTTTCTTT.

This clonotype was observed at least ten times. The chain links TRBV5-1 to TRBJ2-7; 14 nucleotides line up with TRBD2. The V gene end was trimmed by 3 bases and the J gene end by 3 bases; junction bases not matched to a gene: 8. CDR1 is SGHRS and CDR2 is YFSETQ in the germline V gene. The CDR3 runs to 17 residues. Here the CDR3 reads CASSWGLAGAFYYEQYF. Here the CDR3 DNA reads TGCGCCAGCAGCTGGGGACTAGCGGGAGCCTTTTACTACGAGCAGTACTTC.

This clonotype was observed many times. In DNA, the CDR3 is TGTGCCACCAGTGATTGGGGCTACGAGCAGTACTTC. Translation gives CATSDWGYEQYF. This rearrangement joins TRBV24-1 to TRBJ2-7; D is undetermined. Trimming removed 2 bases at V and 3 bases at J, with 4 bases between. The CDR3 loop spans 12 amino acids. Germline values: CDR1 KGHDR, CDR2 SFDVKD.

Concerning this clonotype itself: The junction does not match germline at one end; this may be a read error. The chain employs TRBV6-5 and TRBJ2-5, with TRBD2 matching over 9 bases. The CDR3 length is 15 residues. CDR1 is MNHEY and CDR2 is SVGAGI in the germline V gene. The CDR3 DNA reads as TGTGCCAGCAGTTACCGGGGGGCTAGCGGGACCAGGAGAAACTTC. It yields the protein CASSYRGASGTRRNF.

This clonotype has a count of ten or more. The chain uses TRBV12-3 or TRBV12-4 and TRBJ2-3, with D tentatively TRBD1 or TRBD2 (6 bases each). The V gene lost 3 bases and the J gene lost 4 bases, with 11 bases spanning the gap. The CDR3 loop spans 14 amino acids. DNA for the CDR3: TGTGCCAGCAGTTTGGGGGGCAGTGCAGATACGCAGTATTTT. Amino acid sequence: CASSLGGSADTQYF.

J is TRBJ2-5 and V is TRBV19, with TRBD1 as a possible D gene (5 bases). Germline CDR1 is LNHDA and CDR2 is SQIVND (reference sequence). V gave up 3 bases and J gave up 4 bases, with 15 bases separating them. There are 15 residues in the CDR3. The CDR3 protein is CASSIGAARGETQYF. The CDR3 DNA sequence: TGTGCCAGTAGTATCGGAGCAGCAAGGGGAGAGACCCAGTACTTC.

The J gene is TRBJ2-7, the V gene TRBV25-1; D is possibly TRBD1 (6 bases). This CDR3 region has 13 residues. Trimming stripped 5 bases from V and 5 bases from J, with 13 bases between. The germline V gene encodes CDR1 MGHDK and CDR2 SYGVNS. In DNA, the CDR3 is TGTGCCAGCAGTACCTGGGGGCCCAACGAGCAGTACTTC. This codes for CASSTWGPNEQYF.

The chain carries TRBV6-2 or TRBV6-3 and TRBJ2-7; 9 bases line up with TRBD1. In germline, CDR1 is MNHEY, CDR2 SVGEGT. V lost 0 bases to trimming and J lost 1 base; unmatched junction nucleotides: 7. The CDR3 contains 17 residues. CDR3 nucleotides: TGTGCCAGCAGTTACTCGATGGACAGGGGCGTATCCTACGAGCAGTACTTC. Amino acids: CASSYSMDRGVSYEQYF.